The 32 T cell receptor beta chains listed next were all sequenced from one sample in a study of blood T cell repertoires in COVID-19. This table comes from immunoSEQ multiplex PCR, and its TCRdb copy is limited to in-frame clones, with some not included. In the table there are about 60,000 clones, about 90% of which are singletons. The sample was peripheral blood. Receptor source: a man aged 60-69 years with acute or convalescent COVID-19.

The J gene is TRBJ2-7, the V gene TRBV5-8; 8 bases are a match to TRBD2. With V trimmed by 3 bases and J by 7 bases, 9 bases remained unmatched. The CDR3 spans 14 residues. CDR1 is SGHTS and CDR2 is YDEGEE in the germline V gene. The CDR3 protein is CASSSRTPGGEQYF. CDR3 sequence (DNA): TGTGCCAGCAGCTCACGGACACCGGGGGGGGAGCAGTACTTC.

CDR3 amino acids: CASSDLGTGTQNTEAFF. The CDR3 region has the DNA TGTGCCAGCAGTGACCTCGGGACAGGGACCCAGAACACTGAAGCTTTCTTT. The chain is built from TRBV25-1 and TRBJ1-1; TRBD1 aligns across 9 bases. This CDR3 contains 17 residues. Germline V lookup: CDR1 MGHDK, CDR2 SYGVNS. The J segment lost 1 base and the V segment lost 3 bases, leaving 9 bases of the junction unmatched.

This chain joins TRBV7-3 and TRBJ2-7; D possibly corresponds to TRBD2 (5 bases). CDR1 is SGHTA and CDR2 is FQGTGA in the germline V gene. The CDR3 has 13 residues. Trimming pared 5 bases from V and 7 bases from J, leaving 15 bases between. The CDR3 DNA sequence: TGTGCCAGCAGCCCCGTGGCGGGTCGTGAGCAGTACTTC. Its protein product is CASSPVAGREQYF.

This rearrangement joins TRBV6-5 to TRBJ1-4; TRBD1 matches at 7 bases. J lost 3 bases, V lost 4 bases, and 8 bases had no gene match. Per the germline V gene, CDR1 is MNHEY and CDR2 is SVGAGI. The CDR3 totals 16 residues. Written as DNA, the CDR3 is TGTGCCAGCAGTTCCATCAGACAGGGCCCTAATGAAAAACTGTTTTTT. Its translation is CASSSIRQGPNEKLFF.

This clone was counted a few times. The CDR3 nucleotides are TGTGCCAGCAGCGTAGGGGGCGAGGGTAGCGGGATTGAGCAGTTCTTC. It yields the protein CASSVGGEGSGIEQFF. V usage is TRBV9 and J usage is TRBJ2-1; 8 nucleotides agree with TRBD2. The CDR3 is 16 residues long. V lost 0 bases to trimming and J lost 9 bases; unmatched junction nucleotides: 11. Per the germline V gene, CDR1 is SGDLS and CDR2 is YYNGEE.

Of note for this clone: The same CDR3 also results from other DNA sequences found in this sample. The CDR3 sequence: CASSPFDTEAFF. In DNA form, the CDR3 reads TGTGCCAGCAGCCCCTTTGACACTGAAGCTTTCTTT. The V and J genes are TRBV7-2 and TRBJ1-1; D is ambiguous. V dropped 5 bases and J dropped 3 bases, with 7 bases sitting between them. Germline V gives CDR1 SGHTA, CDR2 FQGNSA. This CDR3 has 12 amino acids.

The chain recombines TRBV5-6 with TRBJ2-1; D may be TRBD1 (6 bases). The CDR3 covers 11 residues. From germline, CDR1 is SGHDT and CDR2 YYEEEE. With 5 bases removed from V and 7 bases from J, the gap between germline ends came to 7 bases. In DNA, the CDR3 is TGTGCCAGCAGACAGGGTAATGAGCAGTTCTTC. Protein: CASRQGNEQFF.

V gene TRBV11-3 combines with J gene TRBJ2-2; D is perhaps TRBD2 (6 bases). Germline V gives CDR1 SGHNT, CDR2 YENEEA. The V gene lost 5 bases and the J gene lost 0 bases, with 13 bases spanning the gap. The CDR3 covers 16 residues. CDR3 in amino acids: CASSLQSGSNTGELFF. The CDR3 DNA follows: TGTGCCAGCAGCCTCCAAAGCGGGTCGAACACCGGGGAGCTGTTTTTT.

The chain uses TRBV5-1 and TRBJ2-7, with 15 positions matching TRBD2. CDR1 and CDR2 from the germline V gene are SGHRS and YFSETQ. The CDR3 covers 19 residues. Unmatched junction bases numbered 7, after V lost 0 bases and J lost 0 bases. Written as DNA, the CDR3 is TGCGCCAGCAGCTTGGACTCCGGGACTAGCGGGAGGCCCTCCTACGAGCAGTACTTC. It specifies CASSLDSGTSGRPSYEQYF. Complete variable domain (other parts from reference TRBV5-1 and TRBJ2-7): KAGVTQTPRYLIKTRGQQVTLSCSPISGHRSVSWYQQTPGQGLQFLFEYFSETQRNKGNFPGRFSGRQFSNSRSEMNVSTLELGDSALYLCASSLDSGTSGRPSYEQYFGPGTRLTVT.

V is TRBV6-2 or TRBV6-3 and J is TRBJ1-5, with TRBD1 matching 7 bases. The germline gives CDR1 MNHEY, CDR2 SVGEGT. The J segment lost 6 bases and the V segment lost 5 bases, leaving 10 bases of the junction unmatched. The CDR3 covers 15 residues. CDR3 in DNA: TGTGCCAGCAGTCGGACAGGTATGGGGCGTCAGCCCCAGCATTTT. Translated: CASSRTGMGRQPQHF.

The chain links TRBV4-3 to TRBJ1-5; 9 bases are a match to TRBD1. The germline CDR1 and CDR2 sequences are LGHNA and YSLEER. Unmatched junction bases numbered 3, after V lost 1 base and J lost 5 bases. The CDR3 extends over 15 amino acids. The CDR3 nucleotides are TGCGCCAGCAGCCAAGGAACAGGGGGCGATCAGCCCCAGCATTTT. It is translated as CASSQGTGGDQPQHF.

V and J are TRBV5-6 and TRBJ1-3; D is possibly TRBD1 (6 bases). Germline-derived CDR1 and CDR2 are SGHDT and YYEEEE. CDR3 length: 14 residues. Trimming removed 0 bases at V and 8 bases at J, with 12 bases between. CDR3 nucleotide sequence: TGTGCCAGCAGCTTGGACTGGCGGACAGACACCATATATTTT. As protein: CASSLDWRTDTIYF.

The chain is built from TRBV19 and TRBJ2-2; TRBD1 matches at 8 bases. The J segment lost 4 bases and the V segment lost 5 bases, leaving 18 bases of the junction unmatched. This CDR3 has 19 residues. Germline CDR1 is LNHDA and CDR2 is SQIVND (reference sequence). The CDR3: CASSLRTGRGGMTTGELFF. The CDR3 DNA is TGTGCCAGTAGTTTGAGGACAGGGAGAGGAGGAATGACCACCGGGGAGCTGTTTTTT.

A single count supports this clone. The chain is built from TRBV4-3 and TRBJ1-2; D is ambiguous. The CDR3 spans 13 residues. The germline V gene has CDR1 LGHNA and CDR2 YSLEER. V was shortened by 0 bases and J by 2 bases, with 4 bases between the two germline ends. CDR3 sequence: CASSQDRNYGYTF. CDR3 bases: TGCGCCAGCAGCCAAGACAGGAACTATGGCTACACCTTC.

The CDR3 region is CASRGTAFRGEQYF. CDR3 nucleotide sequence: TGTGCCAGCAGAGGGACTGCATTCCGGGGCGAGCAGTACTTC. The genes are TRBV27 and TRBJ2-7, with TRBD2 as a possible D gene (6 bases). V shed 6 bases and J shed 6 bases, with 18 bases lying between them. From germline, CDR1 is MNHEY and CDR2 SMNVEV (reference sequence). CDR3 length equals 14 residues.

This chain links TRBV28 with TRBJ1-2, with D possibly being TRBD1 (6 bases). Germline values: CDR1 MDHEN, CDR2 SYDVKM. The V gene lost 2 bases and the J gene lost 5 bases, with 18 bases spanning the gap. The CDR3 is made up of 16 amino acids. Written as DNA, the CDR3 is TGTGCCAGCAGTTTAGTCGGAACGGGACATTTATATGGCTACACCTTC. Translated: CASSLVGTGHLYGYTF.

V is TRBV7-9 and J is TRBJ2-7; D perhaps matches TRBD1 (5 bases). V dropped 5 bases and J dropped 2 bases, with 16 bases sitting between them. The CDR3 is 15 residues long. Germline lookup yields CDR1 SEHNR and CDR2 FQNEAQ (reference sequence). The CDR3 bases are TGTGCCAGCAGCCAGGTTCAGGGATCGACCTACGAGCAGTACTTC. Amino acid sequence: CASSQVQGSTYEQYF.

V usage is TRBV4-1 and J usage is TRBJ1-3, with TRBD1 identical over 7 bases. Germline assignment: CDR1 MGHRA and CDR2 YSYEKL. This CDR3 has 20 residues. Losses at the gene ends were 2 bases for V and 4 bases for J; bases not matched to a gene: 20. CDR3 sequence reads: CASSQWWGIGAGQPGNTIYF. In DNA, the CDR3 is TGCGCCAGCAGCCAATGGTGGGGGATCGGTGCGGGACAGCCAGGAAACACCATATATTTT.

This clone was recorded a few times. The CDR3 spells CASRTGGRNTEAFF. The CDR3 region has the DNA TGTGCCAGCAGGACAGGGGGCCGTAACACTGAAGCTTTCTTT. This chain joins TRBV28 and TRBJ1-1; TRBD1 matches 10 bases. This CDR3 comprises 14 residues. After removal of 6 bases from V and 2 bases from J, the junction contained 3 bases not matched to a gene. Looked up from germline, CDR1 is MDHEN and CDR2 is SYDVKM.

V and J are TRBV28 and TRBJ2-7; weak D call: TRBD1 (5 bases). This CDR3 has 16 amino acids. Germline CDR1 MDHEN, CDR2 SYDVKM. V dropped 2 bases and J dropped 2 bases, with 16 bases sitting between them. CDR3 protein: CASSLALDKSTYEQYF. The CDR3 DNA sequence: TGTGCCAGCAGTTTAGCCCTGGACAAATCGACCTACGAGCAGTACTTC.

The rearrangement links TRBV11-3 to TRBJ1-4; D unclear. V lost 1 base and J lost 8, with 5 bases in between. The CDR3 totals 12 residues. Per germline, CDR1 SGHNT and CDR2 YENEEA. The CDR3 sequence is CASSLVAEKLFF. The DNA for the CDR3 is TGTGCCAGCAGCTTAGTAGCCGAAAAACTGTTTTTT.

This clone has just one count. The chain has TRBV30 and TRBJ2-7; a weak D match, TRBD1 (6 bases). Germline CDR1 and CDR2: GTSNPN and SVGIG (reference sequence). Trimming left V 5 bases short and J 4 bases short, with 12 bases between. CDR3 length equals 12 residues. The CDR3: CAWGQDRYEQYF. In DNA, the CDR3 is TGTGCCTGGGGCCAGGACAGATACGAGCAGTACTTC.

The V call is TRBV29-1, the J call TRBJ2-5; D uncertain. The germline V and J ends were trimmed by 4 bases and 5 bases, with 8 bases remaining between them. The CDR3 is 11 amino acids. Germline CDR1 is SQVTM and CDR2 is ANQGSEA. CDR3 DNA: TGCAGCGTTGGACTTGGGGAGACCCAGTACTTC. Translation: CSVGLGETQYF. The whole variable domain, remainder taken from reference TRBV29-1 and TRBJ2-5, is SAVISQKPSRDICQRGTSLTIQCQVDSQVTMMFWYRQQPGQSLTLIATANQGSEATYESGFVIDKFPISRPNLTFSTLTVSNMSPEDSSIYLCSVGLGETQYFGPGTRLLVL.

The chain combines TRBV6-5 with TRBJ1-5; D is uncertain. The V end was cut by 2 bases, the J end by 5 bases, with 4 bases between. The CDR3 covers 12 residues. CDR1 and CDR2 from the germline V gene are MNHEY and SVGAGI. CDR3 amino acids: CASSYTDQPQHF. CDR3 bases: TGTGCCAGCAGTTACACAGATCAGCCCCAGCATTTT.

The rearrangement uses TRBV24-1 and TRBJ1-4; no clear D. V lost 6 bases and J 8 bases, leaving 12 bases between the germline ends. The CDR3 sequence is 13 residues long. CDR1 and CDR2 from the germline V gene are KGHDR and SFDVKD. The CDR3 is CATSYRVSEKLFF. The CDR3 region has the DNA TGTGCCACCAGTTACAGAGTCTCAGAAAAACTGTTTTTT.

This sequence joins TRBV7-3 and TRBJ1-1; a possible D gene is TRBD1 (5 bases). CDR3 length: 15 amino acids. Germline CDR1 is SGHTA and CDR2 is FQGTGA. The V gene lost 2 bases and the J gene lost 1 base, with 11 bases spanning the gap. The CDR3 DNA reads TGTGCCAGCAGCTTACGGGGGACGGCGAACACTGAAGCTTTCTTT. Residues: CASSLRGTANTEAFF.

This clone was seen only once. The rearrangement links TRBV12-3 or TRBV12-4 to TRBJ2-5; 7 nucleotides match TRBD1. The CDR3 runs to 10 residues. CDR3 in DNA: TGTTCCGGGACAGCGGAGACCCAGTACTTC. It codes for CSGTAETQYF.

This clone was detected only a few times. Within the sample, other DNA sequences also encode this same CDR3. The rearrangement joins TRBV29-1 to TRBJ1-5, with TRBD1 identical over 8 bases. With V trimmed by 7 bases and J by 5 bases, 7 bases remained unmatched. Germline loops: CDR1 SQVTM, CDR2 ANQGSEA. The CDR3 has 13 residues. CDR3 loop: CSGGRGPDQPQHF. CDR3 coding DNA: TGCAGCGGTGGCAGGGGGCCGGATCAGCCCCAGCATTTT.

The chain uses TRBV7-9 and TRBJ2-5, with TRBD1 identical over 11 bases. V lost 5 bases, J lost 5 bases, and 7 bases stayed unmatched. Germline CDR1 reads SEHNR; CDR2 reads FQNEAQ (reference sequence). There are 15 residues in the CDR3. The CDR3 region has the DNA TGTGCCAGCAGCCCGGGACAGGGGGATTTGGAGACCCAGTACTTC. Its protein product is CASSPGQGDLETQYF.

This clone was counted once. The chain couples TRBV29-1 to TRBJ2-5; no clear D. The CDR3 runs 11 residues. In germline, CDR1 is SQVTM, CDR2 ANQGSEA. V was shortened by 7 bases and J by 5 bases, with 11 bases between the two germline ends. The CDR3 DNA follows: TGCAGCGCGTGGAGATCGGAGACCCAGTACTTC. It encodes CSAWRSETQYF.

This clone has more than one count but fewer than ten. V and J are TRBV6-2 or TRBV6-3 and TRBJ2-7, with 14 bases matching TRBD2. The CDR3 totals 16 residues. CDR1 is MNHEY and CDR2 is SVGEGT in the germline V gene. J was trimmed by 0 bases and V by 5 bases; bases with no gene match: 3. CDR3 in DNA: TGTGCCAGCAGTCGGACTAGCGGGAGGAGCTCCTACGAGCAGTACTTC. This translates into CASSRTSGRSSYEQYF.

This clone appeared once. This sequence joins TRBV7-9 and TRBJ2-1; a weak D match, TRBD1 (6 bases). This CDR3 is built from 16 residues. The germline gives CDR1 SEHNR, CDR2 FQNEAQ (reference sequence). V shed 5 bases and J shed 1 base, with 15 bases lying between them. The CDR3 loop is CASSRQGGQSYNEQFF. The CDR3 region has the DNA TGTGCCAGCAGCCGCCAAGGGGGACAATCCTACAATGAGCAGTTCTTC.